This T cell receptor (beta chain) was documented in a study of blood T cell repertoires in COVID-19. With 4 bases removed from V and 4 bases from J, the gap between germline ends came to 13 bases. The germline gives CDR1 SQVTM, CDR2 ANQGSEA. This CDR3 is 13 amino acids long. Sequencing used immunoSEQ multiplex PCR; TCRdb keeps in-frame clones, though not all of them. The data hold around 80,000 clones, with about 85% observed a single time. The chain couples TRBV29-1 to TRBJ2-5; TRBD2 is a possible D gene (5 bases). The receptor's source is a human donor in a cohort sampled during active COVID-19. Sequences were obtained from peripheral blood. CDR3 nucleotide sequence: TGCAGCGTTGGACTGGCCCGGGGAGAGACCCAGTACTTC. It yields the protein CSVGLARGETQYF.